This paragraph reports one TCR beta chain. Its antigen is not known. The junction does not match germline at one end; this may be a read error. Amplification of TCR beta CDR3 regions was performed using RNA transcripts as template. Initially, a first-round RT-PCR of the TCR CDR3 employed the HTBI primer set. TCRdb used MiXCR to reprocess the multiplex PCR reads, holding one entry per CDR3 protein. Counted here are roughly 300,000 distinct CDR3 sequences, approximately 18% occurring once; the ten biggest clones make up under 55%. This specimen belongs to a study of T cells in Graves' hyperthyroidism and ophthalmopathy. As for the study in general: Sampling of peripheral blood happened at initial diagnosis, prior to any treatment.

Per germline, CDR1 SEHNR and CDR2 FQNEAQ (reference sequence). The CDR3 is 15 residues long. Points from the study as a whole: Ophthalmopathy was model-predicted a median roughly 6.5 months pre-onset. Within blood appeared most thyroid clonotypes that had expanded above 0.001.

This chain uses TRBV7-9 with TRBJ2-1; 11 bases are a match to TRBD2. The sequence was obtained from a woman aged 50 to 60 with Graves' hyperthyroidism. The specimen was blood. In nucleotides, the CDR3 is TGTGCCAGCAGCGCTCTAGCGGGGGGATACAGTGAGCAGTTCTTC. Protein sequence: CASSALAGGYSEQFF.